The rows below give T cell receptor beta chains drawn from one sample of a study of a mutant IDH1 vaccine in newly diagnosed glioma. Profiling relied on immunoSEQ multiplex PCR, and the TCRdb table lists in-frame clones only, not all of them. The data show some 60,000 clones, over 80% seen once. What these receptors recognize is not known. The material sequenced was PBMCs, taken from a glioma patient whose treatment included an IDH1 peptide vaccine. Every receptor here comes from a man aged 25-45 years with glioma. The CDR3 runs from the conserved cysteine through the conserved F or W.

v_gene,j_gene,CDR3aa
TRBV29-1,TRBJ2-5,CSVPWAGPQETQYF
TRBV19,TRBJ1-1,CASSPQGAGDTEAFF
TRBV23-1,TRBJ1-1,CASSQTQNLQGNTEAFF
TRBV19,TRBJ1-1,CASSIEWRERAEAFF
TRBV7-9,TRBJ1-5,CASSLGLQPQHF
TRBV28,TRBJ1-1,CASSYEQANTEAFF
TRBV25-1,TRBJ1-5,CASNPGQGNQPQHF
TRBV5-1,TRBJ2-2,CASSLQQGASGELFF
TRBV29-1,TRBJ2-1,CSVEEPWTSSYNEQFF
TRBV5-8,TRBJ1-3,CASSSRPWKAGNTIYF
TRBV6-1,TRBJ1-1,CASSERGETEAFF
TRBV5-6,NA,CASSLGSGYHEQYF
TRBV19,TRBJ2-3,CASSIRDRWVVGDTQYF
TRBV19,TRBJ1-5,CASSMWAGTNQPQHF
TRBV15,TRBJ1-2,CATSFGTVYGYTF
TRBV30,TRBJ1-2,CAWSAGSLGGYTF
TRBV13,TRBJ1-2,CASSPRQEKNDYGYTF
TRBV29-1,TRBJ1-3,CSIYRTNSGNTIYF
TRBV29-1,TRBJ2-7,CSAGPGGDLSYEQYF
TRBV6-1,TRBJ2-7,CASISPSYEQYF
TRBV10-2,TRBJ1-2,CASTGQEQANYGYTF
TRBV6-4,TRBJ2-1,CASSDSGGANEQFF
TRBV28,TRBJ1-5,CASSLTFSNQPQHF
TRBV30,TRBJ1-3,CAWSTTDNTGNTIYF
TRBV29-1,TRBJ2-5,CSVEGRGETQYF
TRBV6-5,TRBJ1-2,CASSDSGTGSLGYTF
TRBV30,TRBJ2-3,CAWNRDRGTDTQYF
TRBV13,TRBJ2-3,CASSPTGLAGGMRTDTQYF
TRBV6-5,TRBJ1-4,CASSPEGTGNEKLFF
TRBV5-1,TRBJ2-1,CASSFSRDNEQFF
TRBV14,TRBJ1-4,CASSQDWTANTDEKLFF
TRBV30,TRBJ1-2,CAWRVAGTGGFYYGYTF
TRBV7-9,TRBJ2-2,CASSPLRLAGNTGELFF
TRBV7-2,TRBJ2-7,CASGSGTAVYEQYF
TRBV6-4,TRBJ2-1,CASSDGQRGYNEQFF
TRBV9,TRBJ2-5,CASNIAGDQETQYF
TRBV29-1,TRBJ2-3,CSGDTQYF
TRBV9,TRBJ2-6,CASGRQGLSVANVLTF
TRBV19,TRBJ1-1,CASSMQKPDRKNTEAFF
TRBV19,TRBJ1-5,CATRTGQGSNQPQHF
TRBV30,TRBJ1-2,CAWSSRGTANYGYTF
TRBV18,TRBJ1-5,CASSPQGDNQPQHF
TRBV30,TRBJ1-5,CAWSVSQGSQPQHF
TRBV10-3,TRBJ2-3,CAIKLSGGAADTQYF
TRBV4-1,TRBJ1-2,CASSQGAVGYTF
TRBV5-6,TRBJ2-7,CASSLGGTVSLRYF
TRBV7-2,TRBJ1-1,CASSWRQGLPEAFF
TRBV9,TRBJ1-2,CASSVGGHYGYTF
TRBV5-1,NA,CASSFSGTNYEQYF
TRBV28,TRBJ2-6,CASREDKFSGANVLTF
TRBV5-5,TRBJ2-7,CASSSLIPGSQLREQYF
TRBV27,TRBJ2-2,CASSLSPYPNTGELFF
TRBV6-6,TRBJ2-5,CASSSTTSSGQETQYF
TRBV12-2,TRBJ2-2,CASRLGIQFNTGELFF
TRBV6-1,TRBJ1-2,CASSEAETGGSYTF
TRBV9,TRBJ1-1,CASSPWDERSEAFF
TRBV2,TRBJ2-7,CASSDMEYEQYF
TRBV2,TRBJ1-6,CASSPRGDSPLHF
TRBV14,TRBJ1-2,CASSQERYSYGYTF
TRBV19,TRBJ1-3,CASTLNRGGNTIYF